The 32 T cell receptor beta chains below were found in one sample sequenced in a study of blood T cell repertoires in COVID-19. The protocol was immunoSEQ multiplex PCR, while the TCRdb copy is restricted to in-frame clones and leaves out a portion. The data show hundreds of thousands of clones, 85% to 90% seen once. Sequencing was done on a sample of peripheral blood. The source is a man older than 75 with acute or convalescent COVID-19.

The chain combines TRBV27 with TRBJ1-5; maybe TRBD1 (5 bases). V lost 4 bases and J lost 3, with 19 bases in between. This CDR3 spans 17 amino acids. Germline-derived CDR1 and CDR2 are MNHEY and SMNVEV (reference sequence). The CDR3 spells CASSSHSTGGDNQPQHF. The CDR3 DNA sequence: TGTGCCAGCAGTTCCCATTCAACAGGCGGGGACAATCAGCCCCAGCATTTT.

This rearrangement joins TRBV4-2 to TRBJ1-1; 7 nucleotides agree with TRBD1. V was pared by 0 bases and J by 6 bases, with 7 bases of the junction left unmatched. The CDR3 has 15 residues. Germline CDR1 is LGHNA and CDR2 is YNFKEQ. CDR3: CASSQDKGADSEAFF. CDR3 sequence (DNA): TGTGCCAGCAGCCAAGATAAGGGGGCGGATTCTGAAGCTTTCTTT.

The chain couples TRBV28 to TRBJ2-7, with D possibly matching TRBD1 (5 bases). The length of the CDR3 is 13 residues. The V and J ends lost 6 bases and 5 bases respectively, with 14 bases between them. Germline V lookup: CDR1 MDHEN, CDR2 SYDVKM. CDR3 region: CASRTTGRNEQYF. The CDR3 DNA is TGTGCCAGCAGAACTACAGGACGGAACGAGCAGTACTTC.

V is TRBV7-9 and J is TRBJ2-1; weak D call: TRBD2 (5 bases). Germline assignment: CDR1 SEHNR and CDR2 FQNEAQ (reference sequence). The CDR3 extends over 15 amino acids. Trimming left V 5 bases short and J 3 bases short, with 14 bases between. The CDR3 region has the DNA TGTGCCAGCAGCCCCCGTGGAGGCCTCTACAATGAGCAGTTCTTC. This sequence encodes CASSPRGGLYNEQFF.

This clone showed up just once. The DNA for the CDR3 is TGTGCCAGCAGCCGACAGCTCAATCAGCCCCAGCATTTT. The encoded protein is CASSRQLNQPQHF. This chain connects TRBV7-2 to TRBJ1-5, with D possibly being TRBD1 (5 bases). CDR1 and CDR2 from the germline V gene are SGHTA and FQGNSA. V was shortened by 5 bases and J by 3 bases, with 8 bases between the two germline ends. The CDR3 loop spans 13 amino acids.

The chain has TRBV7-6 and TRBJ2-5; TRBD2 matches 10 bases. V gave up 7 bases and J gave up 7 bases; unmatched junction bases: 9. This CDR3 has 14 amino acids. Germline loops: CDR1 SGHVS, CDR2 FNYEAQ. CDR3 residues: CASTNSGGPGTQYF. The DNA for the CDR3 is TGTGCCAGCACCAATAGCGGGGGGCCTGGGACCCAGTACTTC.

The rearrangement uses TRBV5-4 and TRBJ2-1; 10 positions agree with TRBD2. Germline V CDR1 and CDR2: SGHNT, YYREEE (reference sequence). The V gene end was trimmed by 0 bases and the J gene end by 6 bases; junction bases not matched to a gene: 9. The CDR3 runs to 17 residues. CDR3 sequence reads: CASSLGGGSGRFNEQFF. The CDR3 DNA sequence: TGTGCCAGCAGCTTGGGAGGTGGTAGCGGGAGGTTCAATGAGCAGTTCTTC. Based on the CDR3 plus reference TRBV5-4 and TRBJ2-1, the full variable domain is ETGVTQSPTHLIKTRGQQVTLRCSSQSGHNTVSWYQQALGQGPQFIFQYYREEENGRGNFPPRFSGLQFPNYSSELNVNALELDDSALYLCASSLGGGSGRFNEQFFGPGTRLTVL.

CDR3 sequence reads: CASSGTSGTQYF. The CDR3 region has the DNA TGTGCCAGCAGCGGGACTAGCGGTACGCAGTATTTT. The chain uses TRBV9 and TRBJ2-3; 10 positions agree with TRBD2. CDR1 and CDR2 from the germline V gene are SGDLS and YYNGEE. The ends lost 3 bases at V and 8 bases at J; junction bases unmatched: 0. The CDR3 is 12 amino acids.

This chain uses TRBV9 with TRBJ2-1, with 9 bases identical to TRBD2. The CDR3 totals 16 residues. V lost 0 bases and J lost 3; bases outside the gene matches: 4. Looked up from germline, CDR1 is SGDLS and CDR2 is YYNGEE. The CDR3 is CASSVVGGGGYNEQFF. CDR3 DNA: TGTGCCAGCAGCGTAGTTGGCGGGGGGGGCTACAATGAGCAGTTCTTC. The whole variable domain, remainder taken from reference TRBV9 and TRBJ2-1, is DSGVTQTPKHLITATGQRVTLRCSPRSGDLSVYWYQQSLDQGLQFLIQYYNGEERAKGNILERFSAQQFPDLHSELNLSSLELGDSALYFCASSVVGGGGYNEQFFGPGTRLTVL.

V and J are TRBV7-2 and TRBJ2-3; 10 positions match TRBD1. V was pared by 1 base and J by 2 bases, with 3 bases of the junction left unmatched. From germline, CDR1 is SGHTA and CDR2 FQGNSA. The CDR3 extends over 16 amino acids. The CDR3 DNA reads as TGTGCCAGCAGCTTAGGACAGGGGGCGATCACAGATACGCAGTATTTT. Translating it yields CASSLGQGAITDTQYF.

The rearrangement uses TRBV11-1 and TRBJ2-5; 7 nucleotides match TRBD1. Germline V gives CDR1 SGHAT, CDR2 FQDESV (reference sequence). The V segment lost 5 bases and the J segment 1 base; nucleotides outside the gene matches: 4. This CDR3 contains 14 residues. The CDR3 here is CASSRTGVQETQYF. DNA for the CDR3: TGTGCCAGCAGCCGGACAGGAGTCCAAGAGACCCAGTACTTC.

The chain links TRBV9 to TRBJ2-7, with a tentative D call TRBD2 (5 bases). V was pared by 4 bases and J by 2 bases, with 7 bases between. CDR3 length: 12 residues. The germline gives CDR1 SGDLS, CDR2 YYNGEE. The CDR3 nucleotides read TGTGCCAGCAGCACTAGTCCCTACGAGCAGTACTTC. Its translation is CASSTSPYEQYF.

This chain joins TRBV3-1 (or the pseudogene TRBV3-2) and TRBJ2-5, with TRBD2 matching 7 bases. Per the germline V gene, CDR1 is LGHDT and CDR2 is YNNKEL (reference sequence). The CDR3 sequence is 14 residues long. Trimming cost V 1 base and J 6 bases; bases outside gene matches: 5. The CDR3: CASSQGTRGKTQYF. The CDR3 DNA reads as TGTGCCAGCAGCCAAGGGACTAGGGGAAAGACCCAGTACTTC.

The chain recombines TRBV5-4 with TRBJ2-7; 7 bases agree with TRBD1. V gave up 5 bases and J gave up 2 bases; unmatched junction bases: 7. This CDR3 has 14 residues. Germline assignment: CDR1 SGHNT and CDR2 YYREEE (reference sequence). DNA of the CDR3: TGTGCCAGCAGACCGGGACAGCGGACCTACGAGCAGTACTTC. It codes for CASRPGQRTYEQYF.

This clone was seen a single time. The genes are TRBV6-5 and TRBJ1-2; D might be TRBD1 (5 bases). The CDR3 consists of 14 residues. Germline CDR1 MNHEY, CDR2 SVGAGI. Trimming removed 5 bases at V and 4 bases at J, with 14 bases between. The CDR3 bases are TGTGCCAGCAGTCGGACGGGGGGTAGCTATGGCTACACCTTC. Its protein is CASSRTGGSYGYTF.

This CDR3 is CASSLNGGNTGELFF. The CDR3, as DNA: TGTGCCAGCTCACTTAACGGAGGGAACACCGGGGAGCTGTTTTTT. The chain couples TRBV27 to TRBJ2-2; tentatively, D is TRBD2 (5 bases). This CDR3 has 15 residues. Germline V gene sequence: CDR1 MNHEY, CDR2 SMNVEV (reference sequence). Trimming removed 8 bases at V and 1 base at J, with 14 bases between.

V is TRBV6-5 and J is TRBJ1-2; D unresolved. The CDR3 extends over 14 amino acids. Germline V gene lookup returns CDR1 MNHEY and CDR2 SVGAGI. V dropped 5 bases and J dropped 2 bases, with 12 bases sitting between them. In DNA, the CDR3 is TGTGCCAGCAGTCAATCCGGGAGAAACTATGGCTACACCTTC. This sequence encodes CASSQSGRNYGYTF.

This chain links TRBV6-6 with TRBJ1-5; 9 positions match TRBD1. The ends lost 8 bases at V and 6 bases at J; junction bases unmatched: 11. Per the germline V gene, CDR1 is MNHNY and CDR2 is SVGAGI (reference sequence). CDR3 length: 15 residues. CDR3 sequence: CASVGTGPRGQPQHF. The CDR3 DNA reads TGTGCCAGCGTCGGGACAGGGCCCCGCGGTCAGCCCCAGCATTTT.

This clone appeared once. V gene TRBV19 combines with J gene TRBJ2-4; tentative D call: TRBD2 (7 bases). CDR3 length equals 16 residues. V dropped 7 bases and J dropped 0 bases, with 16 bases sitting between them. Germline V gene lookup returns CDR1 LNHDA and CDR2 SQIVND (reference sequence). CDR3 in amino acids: CASTTAGALAKNIQYF. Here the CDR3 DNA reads TGTGCCAGTACTACTGCGGGGGCTCTAGCCAAAAACATTCAGTACTTC. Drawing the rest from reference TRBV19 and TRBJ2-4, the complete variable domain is DGGITQSPKYLFRKEGQNVTLSCEQNLNHDAMYWYRQDPGQGLRLIYYSQIVNDFQKGDIAEGYSVSREKKESFPLTVTSAQKNPTAFYLCASTTAGALAKNIQYFGAGTRLSVL.

CDR3 sequence reads: CASSLEGLAGYEQYF. The CDR3, as DNA: TGTGCCAGCAGTTTAGAGGGACTAGCGGGCTACGAGCAGTACTTC. This chain links TRBV27 with TRBJ2-7; 12 positions match TRBD2. The germline V gene encodes CDR1 MNHEY and CDR2 SMNVEV (reference sequence). This CDR3 has 15 amino acids. Losses at the gene ends were 2 bases for V and 3 bases for J; bases not matched to a gene: 2.

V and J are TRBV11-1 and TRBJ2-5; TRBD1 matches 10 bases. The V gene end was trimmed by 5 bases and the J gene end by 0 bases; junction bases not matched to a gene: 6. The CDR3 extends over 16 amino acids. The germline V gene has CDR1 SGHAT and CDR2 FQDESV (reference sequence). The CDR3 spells CASSTRDRGYQETQYF. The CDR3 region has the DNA TGTGCCAGCAGCACCCGGGACAGGGGTTACCAAGAGACCCAGTACTTC.

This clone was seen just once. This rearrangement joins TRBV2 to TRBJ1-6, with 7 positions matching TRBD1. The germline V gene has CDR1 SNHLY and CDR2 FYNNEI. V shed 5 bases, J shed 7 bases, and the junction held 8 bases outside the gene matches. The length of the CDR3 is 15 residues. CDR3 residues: CASSRGTVSNSPLHF. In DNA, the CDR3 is TGTGCCAGCAGTAGGGGGACAGTCTCCAATTCACCCCTCCACTTT.

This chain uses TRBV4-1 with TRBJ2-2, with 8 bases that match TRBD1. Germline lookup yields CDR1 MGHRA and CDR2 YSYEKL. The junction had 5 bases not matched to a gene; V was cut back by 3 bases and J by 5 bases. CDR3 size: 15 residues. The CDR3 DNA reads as TGCGCCAGCAGCCAGACAGGGGTGGGAACCGGGGAGCTGTTTTTT. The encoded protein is CASSQTGVGTGELFF.

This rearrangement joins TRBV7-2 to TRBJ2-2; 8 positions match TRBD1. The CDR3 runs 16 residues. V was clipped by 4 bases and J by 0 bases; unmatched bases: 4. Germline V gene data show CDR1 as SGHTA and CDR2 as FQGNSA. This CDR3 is CASSWAGQANTGELFF. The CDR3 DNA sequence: TGTGCCAGCAGCTGGGCGGGACAGGCGAACACCGGGGAGCTGTTTTTT.

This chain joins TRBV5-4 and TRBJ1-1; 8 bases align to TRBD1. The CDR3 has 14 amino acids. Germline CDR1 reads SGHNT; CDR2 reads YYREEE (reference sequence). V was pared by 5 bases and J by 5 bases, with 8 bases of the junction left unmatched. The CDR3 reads CASSKQDRVTEAFF. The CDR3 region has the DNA TGTGCCAGCAGTAAGCAGGACAGGGTGACTGAAGCTTTCTTT.

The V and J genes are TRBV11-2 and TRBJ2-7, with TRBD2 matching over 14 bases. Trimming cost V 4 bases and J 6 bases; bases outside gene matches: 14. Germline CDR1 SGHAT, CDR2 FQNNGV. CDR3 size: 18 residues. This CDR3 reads CASSSSLGLAGDSSEQYF. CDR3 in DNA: TGTGCCAGCAGCTCGTCCCTGGGACTAGCGGGAGACTCGTCCGAGCAGTACTTC.

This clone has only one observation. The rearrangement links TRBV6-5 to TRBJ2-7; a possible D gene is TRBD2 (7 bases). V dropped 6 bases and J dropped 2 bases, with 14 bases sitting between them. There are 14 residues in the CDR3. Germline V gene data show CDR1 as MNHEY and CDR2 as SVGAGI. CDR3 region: CASRIGGGPYEQYF. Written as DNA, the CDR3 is TGTGCCAGCAGAATTGGCGGGGGCCCCTACGAGCAGTACTTC.

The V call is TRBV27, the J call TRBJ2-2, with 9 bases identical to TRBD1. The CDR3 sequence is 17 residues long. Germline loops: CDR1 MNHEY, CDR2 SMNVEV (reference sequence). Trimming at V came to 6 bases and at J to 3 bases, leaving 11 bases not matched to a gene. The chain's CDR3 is CASRGTGQGYYTGELFF. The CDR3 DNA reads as TGTGCCAGCAGGGGCACGGGACAGGGATACTACACCGGGGAGCTGTTTTTT.

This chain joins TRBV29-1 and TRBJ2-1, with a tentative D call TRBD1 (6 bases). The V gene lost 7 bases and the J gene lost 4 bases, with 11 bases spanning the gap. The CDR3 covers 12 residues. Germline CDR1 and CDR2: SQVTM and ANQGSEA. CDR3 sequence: CSAVQGYNEQFF. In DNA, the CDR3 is TGCAGCGCGGTGCAGGGGTACAATGAGCAGTTCTTC.

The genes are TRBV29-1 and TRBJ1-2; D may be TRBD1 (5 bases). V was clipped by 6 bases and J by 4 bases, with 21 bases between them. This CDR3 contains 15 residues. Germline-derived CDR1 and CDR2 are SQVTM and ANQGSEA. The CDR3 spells CSVGGGGARTYGYTF. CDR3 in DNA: TGCAGCGTGGGGGGTGGCGGGGCGCGGACCTATGGCTACACCTTC.

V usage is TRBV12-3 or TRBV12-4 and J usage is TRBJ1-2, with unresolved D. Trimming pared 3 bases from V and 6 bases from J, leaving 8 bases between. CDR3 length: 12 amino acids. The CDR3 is CASSFGENGYTF. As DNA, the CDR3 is TGTGCCAGCAGTTTCGGGGAAAATGGCTACACCTTC.

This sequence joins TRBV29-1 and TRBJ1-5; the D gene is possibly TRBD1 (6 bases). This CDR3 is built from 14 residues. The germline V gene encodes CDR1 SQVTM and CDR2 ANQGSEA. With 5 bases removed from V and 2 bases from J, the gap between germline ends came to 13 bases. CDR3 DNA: TGCAGCGTTCGGACAGTATTAGGCAATCAGCCCCAGCATTTT. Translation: CSVRTVLGNQPQHF.